What follows are 16 T cell receptor beta chains derived from one specimen sequenced in a study of blood T cells in healthy people across ages. PCR was performed a second time for about 7 to 12 cycles using a sample-barcoded 5' primer and a J-beta primer mix. Using its own MiXCR run on the 5' RACE reads, TCRdb lists one record per CDR3 protein. The repertoire holds approximately 810,000 distinct CDR3 sequences, with under 30% as singletons. The sequencing sample was made of blood. The receptors shown here come from a woman older than 75 in good health.

In the case of this clonotype: Its ends do not fully match the called genes, so a read error is possible. The CDR3 sequence is CVSSGGPGGTEAFF. The DNA for the CDR3 is TGTGTCAGCAGCGGGGGACCTGGAGGAACTGAAGCTTTCTTT. The J gene is TRBJ1-1, the V gene TRBV7-9, with a weak D call TRBD1 (5 bases). CDR1 is SEHNR and CDR2 is FQNEAQ in the germline V gene (reference sequence). The CDR3 is made up of 14 amino acids.

This chain uses TRBV6-2 or TRBV6-3 with TRBJ1-1, with D hard to call. CDR1 and CDR2 from the germline V gene are MNHEY and SVGEGT. The CDR3 is made up of 16 amino acids. V lost 2 bases, J lost 2 bases, and 15 bases lay in between. For the CDR3, the DNA is TGTGCCAGCAGTTACAGGGCAGGAACCTCTAACACTGAAGCTTTCTTT. Protein: CASSYRAGTSNTEAFF.

Concerning this clonotype: With a much larger clone just one base away, this may be a read error. The chain has TRBV9 and TRBJ2-5; TRBD1 agrees at 10 bases. This CDR3 is 15 amino acids long. Trimming at V came to 0 bases and at J to 11 bases, leaving 10 bases not matched to a gene. Germline V lookup: CDR1 SGDLS, CDR2 YYNGEE. The CDR3 DNA reads TGTGCCAGCAGCGTAGAAGGGACAGGGGTCTACGGGCAGTACTTC. Protein product: CASSVEGTGVYGQYF.

This clonotype came up many times. The J gene is TRBJ2-3, the V gene TRBV7-2; TRBD2 might be the D (6 bases). The CDR3 is made up of 14 amino acids. Germline CDR1 and CDR2: SGHTA and FQGNSA. V gave up 5 bases and J gave up 1 base, with 10 bases separating them. CDR3: CASSPTRGTDTQYF. The CDR3 DNA reads as TGTGCCAGCAGCCCGACTAGGGGCACAGATACGCAGTATTTT.

V gene TRBV7-2 combines with J gene TRBJ1-5; D gene unclear. The CDR3 is 16 amino acids. Germline lookup yields CDR1 SGHTA and CDR2 FQGNSA. Trimming stripped 1 base from V and 7 bases from J, with 17 bases between. Here the CDR3 DNA reads TGTGCCAGCAGCTTAGTGGGAATGGGCCCGGGGCAGCCCCAGCATTTT. This translates into CASSLVGMGPGQPQHF.

For this clonotype: One end of the junction varies from germline; a read error may be responsible. The genes are TRBV12-3 or TRBV12-4 and TRBJ2-3; 7 nucleotides agree with TRBD1. The CDR3 extends over 15 amino acids. The CDR3 spells CASTRDRGFSDAQYF. CDR3 DNA sequence: TGTGCCAGCACCAGGGACAGAGGATTTTCAGATGCGCAGTATTTT.

The J gene is TRBJ2-1, the V gene TRBV6-1; tentatively, D is TRBD1 (5 bases). Trimming cost V 3 bases and J 8 bases, with 8 bases left between them. The germline V gene has CDR1 MNHNS and CDR2 SASEGT. CDR3 length equals 12 residues. In nucleotides, the CDR3 is TGTGCCAGCAGTGACAGGGCCGATGAGCAGTTCTTC. Its translation: CASSDRADEQFF.

Comments on this clonotype: A read error may explain this, as a much larger clone is one base away. V gene TRBV10-3 combines with J gene TRBJ2-7, with TRBD1 matching over 9 bases. CDR3 size: 14 residues. The junction had 3 bases not matched to a gene; V was cut back by 6 bases and J by 0 bases. CDR1 and CDR2 from the germline V gene are ENHRY and SYGVKD. The CDR3 DNA follows: TGTGCCATCAGGGGGACAGGGAGCTCCTACGAGCAGTACTTC. It encodes CAIRGTGSSYEQYF.

This clonotype was counted ten times or more. The V gene is TRBV6-5, the J gene TRBJ2-7; D gene unclear. The germline CDR1 and CDR2 sequences are MNHEY and SVGAGI. The CDR3 totals 12 residues. Trimming pared 7 bases from V and 2 bases from J, leaving 9 bases between. The CDR3 loop is CASTSSAYEQYF. Here the CDR3 DNA reads TGTGCCAGCACCTCAAGTGCCTACGAGCAGTACTTC.

This clonotype was observed a handful of times. The rearrangement joins TRBV5-5 to TRBJ2-3, with 8 bases lining up with TRBD1. Germline lookup yields CDR1 SGHKS and CDR2 YYEKEE (reference sequence). The CDR3 is 14 residues long. The trim removed 4 bases at V and 5 bases at J, leaving 6 bases unmatched. The CDR3 protein is CASSVLDRGDTQYF. CDR3 DNA sequence: TGTGCCAGCAGCGTTCTCGACAGGGGAGATACGCAGTATTTT.

Points on this clonotype: Given a much more abundant clone one base away, this may be a read error. V usage is TRBV6-1 and J usage is TRBJ2-1; D unresolved. V lost 8 bases to trimming and J lost 0 bases, with 17 bases between them. The CDR3 contains 16 residues. Germline loops: CDR1 MNHNS, CDR2 SASEGT. In DNA, the CDR3 is TGTGCCAGCGCAGGTATTCCCACTCGCTCCTACAATGAGCAGTTCTTC. Translating it yields CASAGIPTRSYNEQFF.

This chain links TRBV19 with TRBJ2-2; TRBD2 matches at 11 bases. CDR1 and CDR2 from the germline V gene are LNHDA and SQIVND (reference sequence). This CDR3 is built from 18 residues. Trimming took 6 bases from V and 1 from J; bases not matched to a gene: 10. This CDR3 reads CASSPTSGAAQNTGELFF. In nucleotides, the CDR3 is TGTGCCAGTAGCCCGACTAGCGGGGCGGCGCAGAACACCGGGGAGCTGTTTTTT.

Many counts were recorded for this clonotype. The V gene is TRBV20-1, the J gene TRBJ2-1, with TRBD2 matching 16 bases. The CDR3 runs to 16 residues. The germline V gene has CDR1 DFQATT and CDR2 SNEGSKA (reference sequence). After removal of 5 bases from V and 3 bases from J, the junction contained 4 bases not matched to a gene. CDR3 amino acids: CSAGTSGGAYYNEQFF. Written as DNA, the CDR3 is TGCAGTGCTGGGACTAGCGGGGGGGCATACTACAATGAGCAGTTCTTC.

The chain couples TRBV5-1 to TRBJ1-1, with a weak D call TRBD1 (5 bases). Trimming stripped 4 bases from V and 1 base from J, with 17 bases between. The germline V gene encodes CDR1 SGHRS and CDR2 YFSETQ. The CDR3 sequence is 16 residues long. The CDR3 nucleotides read TGCGCCAGCAGCCCCAGTCCGGGACTAAGGAACACTGAAGCTTTCTTT. It translates to CASSPSPGLRNTEAFF.

The rearrangement uses TRBV7-2 and TRBJ1-3; no clear D gene. Trimming cost V 6 bases and J 10 bases, with 13 bases left between them. The CDR3 sequence is 12 residues long. The germline V gene has CDR1 SGHTA and CDR2 FQGNSA. The CDR3 coding sequence is TGTGCCAGCAGTTCCGACACTACTACCATATATTTT. Its protein product is CASSSDTTTIYF.

Regarding this clonotype: This may stem from a read error, because a much larger clone lies one nucleotide away. CDR3 in DNA: TGTGCCAGCAGCCAGCGGGGGGGGGTTTACAATGAGCAGTACTTC. Amino acid sequence: CASSQRGGVYNEQYF. This chain links TRBV7-2 with TRBJ2-5, with 10 bases fitting TRBD2. Germline assignment: CDR1 SGHTA and CDR2 FQGNSA. This CDR3 contains 15 residues. The trim removed 5 bases at V and 11 bases at J, leaving 14 bases unmatched. Together with reference TRBV7-2 and TRBJ2-5, the CDR3 gives the full variable domain: GAGVSQSPSNKVTEKGKDVELRCDPISGHTALYWYRQSLGQGLEFLIYFQGNSAPDKSGLPSDRFSAERTGGSVSTLTIQRTQQEDSAVYLCASSQRGGVYNEQYFGPGTRLLVL.